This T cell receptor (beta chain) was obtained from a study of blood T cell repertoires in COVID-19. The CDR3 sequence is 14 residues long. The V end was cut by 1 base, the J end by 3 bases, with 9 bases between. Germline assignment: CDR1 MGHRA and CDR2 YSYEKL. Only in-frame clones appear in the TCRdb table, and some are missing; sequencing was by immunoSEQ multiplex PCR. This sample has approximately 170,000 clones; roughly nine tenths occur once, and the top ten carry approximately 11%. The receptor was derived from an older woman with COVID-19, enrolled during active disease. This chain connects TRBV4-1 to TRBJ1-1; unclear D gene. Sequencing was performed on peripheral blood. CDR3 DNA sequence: TGCGCCAGCAGCCAAGTAAACGGGGACACTGAAGCTTTCTTT. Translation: CASSQVNGDTEAFF.